This T cell receptor (beta chain) was captured in a study of T cells after yellow fever vaccination. By 5'RACE template switching, TCR cDNA was produced, with a universal primer site and UMIs added in the process. MiXCR, applied by TCRdb to the 5' RACE reads, yields one record per CDR3 protein. The sample yields tens of thousands of distinct CDR3 sequences, about 6.6% seen once. The sequencing here drew on CD8+ T cells sorted from PBMCs, taken 5 days after the first yellow fever vaccination. The receptor was derived from a man aged 18 to 29 who received the YFV17D yellow fever vaccine.

The CDR3 loop is CASSSRGMNTEAFF. In DNA, the CDR3 is TGTGCCAGCAGTTCTAGGGGGATGAACACTGAAGCTTTCTTT. This chain links TRBV6-5 with TRBJ1-1; tentatively, D is TRBD1 (6 bases). The CDR3 contains 14 residues. The V gene lost 4 bases and the J gene lost 0 bases, with 9 bases spanning the gap. Germline CDR1 is MNHEY and CDR2 is SVGAGI.